The 19 T cell receptor beta chains below all came from one sample that was sequenced in a study of blood T cells in healthy people across ages. Combining a sample-barcoded 5' primer with a J-beta primer mix, a second PCR ran for roughly 7 to 11 cycles. TCRdb re-analysed the 5' RACE reads in MiXCR, keeping a single row per CDR3 protein. This table has over 1,500,000 distinct CDR3 sequences, about 39% appearing once. Sequenced: blood. These receptor sequences come from a human donor in good health.

The chain joins TRBV12-3 or TRBV12-4 to TRBJ1-6; 8 bases match TRBD1. With V trimmed by 5 bases and J by 7 bases, 4 bases remained unmatched. The CDR3 runs 14 residues. CDR3 nucleotides: TGTGCCAGCAGTCGGACAGGGAAGAATTCACCCCTCCACTTT. Its protein is CASSRTGKNSPLHF.

CDR3 amino acids: CASSLGAGPGEQYF. The CDR3 nucleotides are TGTGCCAGCAGCTTAGGAGCAGGGCCGGGCGAGCAGTACTTC. The chain couples TRBV7-7 to TRBJ2-5, with D tentatively TRBD1 (5 bases). The end of the DNA aligns better with TRBJ2-7, so the J call may be wrong. This CDR3 has 14 residues. The germline V gene encodes CDR1 SSHAT and CDR2 FNYEAQ (reference sequence).

In its sample, this clonotype was seen a few times. The chain couples TRBV5-5 to TRBJ2-6; D is undetermined. V gave up 0 bases and J gave up 2 bases, with 9 bases separating them. In germline, CDR1 is SGHKS, CDR2 YYEKEE (reference sequence). This CDR3 spans 16 amino acids. Written as DNA, the CDR3 is TGTGCCAGCAGCTTGGGGGTAATAGCTGGGGCCAACGTCCTGACTTTC. Protein product: CASSLGVIAGANVLTF.

About this clonotype itself: A much larger clonotype is one base distant, so this may be a read error. The gene calls are TRBV15 and TRBJ2-1; tentatively, D is TRBD2 (6 bases). TRBJ2-7 matches the DNA end more closely, so the J call is doubtful. The CDR3 spans 14 residues. Germline CDR1 and CDR2: LNHNV and YYDKDF (reference sequence). The chain's CDR3 is CATSARTSYNEQYF. The CDR3 nucleotides are TGTGCCACCAGCGCAAGAACTAGCTACAATGAGCAGTACTTC.

This clonotype has just one count. The chain links TRBV5-5 to TRBJ1-4; perhaps TRBD1 as D (5 bases). CDR1 and CDR2 (germline): SGHKS, YYEKEE (reference sequence). The CDR3 totals 15 residues. With 6 bases removed from V and 2 bases from J, the gap between germline ends came to 14 bases. CDR3 in amino acids: CASNQDSGTNEKLFF. In DNA form, the CDR3 reads TGTGCCAGCAACCAAGACAGTGGTACTAATGAAAAACTGTTTTTT.

V usage is TRBV5-1 and J usage is TRBJ1-1, with D uncertain. The germline V and J ends were trimmed by 4 bases and 1 base, with 11 bases remaining between them. Germline CDR1 reads SGHRS; CDR2 reads YFSETQ. The CDR3 spans 14 residues. CDR3 sequence (DNA): TGCGCCAGCAGCGCCCGGGCCTCGAACACTGAAGCTTTCTTT. Translation: CASSARASNTEAFF.

In this sample, this clonotype turned up a few times. This rearrangement joins TRBV28 to TRBJ1-4; 7 nucleotides agree with TRBD1. The CDR3 totals 12 residues. Germline V gives CDR1 MDHEN, CDR2 SYDVKM. V lost 11 bases to trimming and J lost 4 bases; unmatched junction nucleotides: 4. CDR3 DNA sequence: TGTGCCTGCGGGACAGTTAATGAAAAACTGTTTTTT. Protein: CACGTVNEKLFF.

Only a few counts were recorded for this clonotype. V is TRBV7-2 and J is TRBJ1-4; D gene ambiguous. The length of the CDR3 is 15 residues. Germline V lookup: CDR1 SGHTA, CDR2 FQGNSA. The V and J ends lost 8 bases and 4 bases respectively, with 17 bases between them. The CDR3 here is CASSEGGQFNEKLFF. CDR3 nucleotide sequence: TGTGCCAGCTCCGAAGGCGGTCAGTTTAATGAAAAACTGTTTTTT.

The rearrangement uses TRBV12-3 or TRBV12-4 and TRBJ2-1; D is possibly TRBD1 (5 bases). The CDR3 covers 16 residues. V gave up 5 bases and J gave up 6 bases, with 20 bases separating them. Here the CDR3 DNA reads TGTGCCAGCAGTCCGCTTGAAGGGGATTGGTTCAATGAGCAGTTCTTC. Translation: CASSPLEGDWFNEQFF.

The chain joins TRBV20-1 to TRBJ2-4; no definite D call. The J call may be incorrect, as the DNA end agrees better with TRBJ2-5. The CDR3 consists of 14 residues. CDR1 is DFQATT, CDR2 SNEGSKA, per germline (reference sequence). Here the CDR3 DNA reads TGCAGTGCTAGAGAGGCCACGCTACAAGAGACCCAGTACTTC. Its protein is CSAREATLQETQYF.

This clonotype was seen just once. The chain uses TRBV7-6 and TRBJ1-1; no definite D call. The CDR3 has 15 amino acids. CDR1 SGHVS and CDR2 FNYEAQ come from the germline V gene. The ends were cut back, 5 bases at V and 1 base at J, with 14 bases in the middle. CDR3 in DNA: TGTGCCAGCAGCCTTACACCATCTGCGAACACTGAAGCTTTCTTT. Protein product: CASSLTPSANTEAFF. Together with reference TRBV7-6 and TRBJ1-1, the CDR3 gives the full variable domain: GAGVSQSPRYKVTKRGQDVALRCDPISGHVSLYWYRQALGQGPEFLTYFNYEAQQDKSGLPNDRFSAERPEGSISTLTIQRTEQRDSAMYRCASSLTPSANTEAFFGQGTRLTVV.

This chain uses TRBV3-1 with TRBJ2-3, with D tentatively TRBD1 (5 bases). The CDR3 totals 15 residues. Between the trimmed V and J ends, which lost 2 bases and 7 bases, there was a span of 16 bases. CDR1 is LGHDT, CDR2 YNNKEL, per germline (reference sequence). This CDR3 is CASSQYLRQGNTQYF. In nucleotides, the CDR3 is TGTGCCAGCAGCCAATACCTAAGGCAGGGAAATACGCAGTATTTT.

The V and J genes are TRBV29-1 and TRBJ1-4; no clear D gene. CDR1 SQVTM and CDR2 ANQGSEA come from the germline V gene. The CDR3 spans 14 residues. Trimming took 5 bases from V and 0 from J, leaving 10 bases between them. The CDR3: CSVSKGTTNEKLFF. The CDR3 DNA is TGCAGCGTTTCTAAGGGAACAACTAATGAAAAACTGTTTTTT.

The rearrangement joins TRBV25-1 to TRBJ1-2; 7 nucleotides line up with TRBD1. This CDR3 is 13 amino acids long. Germline values: CDR1 MGHDK, CDR2 SYGVNS. J gave up 5 bases and V 4 bases, and 4 bases lay outside the gene matches. The CDR3 DNA is TGTGCCAGCAGTGCCTCGGGACAGTATGGCTACACCTTC. This encodes CASSASGQYGYTF.

This sequence joins TRBV7-2 and TRBJ2-3; TRBD2 agrees at 7 bases. V lost 4 bases to trimming and J lost 3 bases; unmatched junction nucleotides: 4. The CDR3 is 14 residues long. Germline V CDR1 and CDR2: SGHTA, FQGNSA. The CDR3 loop is CASSSGGQTDTQYF. The CDR3 bases are TGTGCCAGCAGCTCGGGGGGTCAGACAGATACGCAGTATTTT.

This clonotype came up once. The chain employs TRBV20-1 and TRBJ2-5; a weak D match, TRBD1 (6 bases). The CDR3 is made up of 14 amino acids. Trimming stripped 3 bases from V and 8 bases from J, with 19 bases between. The germline V gene encodes CDR1 DFQATT and CDR2 SNEGSKA (reference sequence). CDR3 DNA: TGCAGTGCTAGGGACCATGGGGGCCCTGAAACCCAGTACTTC. Its protein product is CSARDHGGPETQYF.

This clonotype was detected ten times or more. J is TRBJ2-1 and V is TRBV11-2; TRBD1 might be the D (5 bases). The CDR3 length is 18 residues. With 4 bases removed from V and 2 bases from J, the gap between germline ends came to 21 bases. Germline CDR1 and CDR2: SGHAT and FQNNGV. For the CDR3, the DNA is TGTGCCAGCAGCTCAACTCTCCGGACACGGCGTGCCTACAATGAGCAGTTCTTC. Protein sequence: CASSSTLRTRRAYNEQFF.

The chain employs TRBV7-2 and TRBJ1-3, with 8 nucleotides matching TRBD1. CDR3 length: 15 residues. Looked up from germline, CDR1 is SGHTA and CDR2 is FQGNSA. V lost 5 bases, J lost 2 bases, and 5 bases stayed unmatched. This CDR3 reads CASSPRTGTGNTIYF. The CDR3 DNA reads TGTGCCAGCAGCCCTAGGACAGGGACTGGAAACACCATATATTTT.

This chain connects TRBV2 to TRBJ1-6, with unresolved D. The CDR3 is 13 residues long. Trimming took off 4 bases at V and 6 bases at J, with 7 bases between the two ends. Germline values: CDR1 SNHLY, CDR2 FYNNEI. CDR3 sequence reads: CASSADSNSPLHF. The DNA for the CDR3 is TGTGCCAGCAGTGCCGACTCTAATTCACCCCTCCACTTT.